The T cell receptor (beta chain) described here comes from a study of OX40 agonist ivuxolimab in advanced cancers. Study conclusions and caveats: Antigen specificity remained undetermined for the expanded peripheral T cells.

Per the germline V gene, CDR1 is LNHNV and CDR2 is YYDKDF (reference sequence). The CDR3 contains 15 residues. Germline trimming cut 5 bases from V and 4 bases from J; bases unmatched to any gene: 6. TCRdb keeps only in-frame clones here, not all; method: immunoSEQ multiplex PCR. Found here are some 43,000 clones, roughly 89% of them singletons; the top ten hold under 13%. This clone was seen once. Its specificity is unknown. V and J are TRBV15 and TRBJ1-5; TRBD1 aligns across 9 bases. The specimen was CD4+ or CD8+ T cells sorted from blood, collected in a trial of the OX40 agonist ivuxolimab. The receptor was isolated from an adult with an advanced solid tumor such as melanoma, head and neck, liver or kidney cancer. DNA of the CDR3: TGTGCCACCAGCGGGGGACAGGGTGGTAATCAGCCCCAGCATTTT. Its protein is CATSGGQGGNQPQHF.